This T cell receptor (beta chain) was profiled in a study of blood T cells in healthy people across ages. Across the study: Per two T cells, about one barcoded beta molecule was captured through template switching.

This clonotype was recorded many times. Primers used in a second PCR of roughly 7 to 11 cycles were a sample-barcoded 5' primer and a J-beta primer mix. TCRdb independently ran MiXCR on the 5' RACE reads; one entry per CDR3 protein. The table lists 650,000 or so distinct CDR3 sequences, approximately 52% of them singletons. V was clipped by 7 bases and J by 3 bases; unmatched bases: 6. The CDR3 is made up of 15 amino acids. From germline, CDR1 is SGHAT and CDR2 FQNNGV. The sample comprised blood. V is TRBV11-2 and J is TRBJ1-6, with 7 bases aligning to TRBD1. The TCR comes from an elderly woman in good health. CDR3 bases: TGTGCCAGCAAGACCGGGACAGACTATAATTCACCCCTCCACTTT. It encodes CASKTGTDYNSPLHF. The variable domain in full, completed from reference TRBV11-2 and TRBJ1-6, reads EAGVAQSPRYKIIEKRQSVAFWCNPISGHATLYWYQQILGQGPKLLIQFQNNGVVDDSQLPKDRFSAERLKGVDSTLKIQPAKLEDSAVYLCASKTGTDYNSPLHFGNGTRLTVT.